Each of the 5 T cell receptor beta chains below was sequenced from the same sample in a study of T cells in Graves' hyperthyroidism and ophthalmopathy. TCR beta CDR3 regions were amplified from RNA transcripts. The TCR CDR3 was amplified in a first-round RT-PCR using the HTBI primer set. Each CDR3 protein gets one entry after TCRdb re-called the multiplex PCR reads with MiXCR. This sample has around 580,000 distinct CDR3 sequences, with more than 45% found just once. Sequences were obtained from peripheral blood or thyroid tissue (not recorded which). These receptors were collected from a woman younger than 30 with Graves' hyperthyroidism.

This clonotype was counted many times. This chain uses TRBV5-6 with TRBJ2-5; weak D call: TRBD1 (7 bases). CDR1 is SGHDT and CDR2 is YYEEEE in the germline V gene. V was shortened by 7 bases and J by 7 bases, with 20 bases between the two germline ends. The CDR3 has 14 residues. CDR3 sequence: CASGGGGGDGTQYF. In nucleotides, the CDR3 is TGTGCCAGCGGAGGAGGAGGGGGCGACGGGACCCAGTACTTC.

This clonotype was detected ten times or more. Here the CDR3 reads CASSLGGGGPYF. DNA of the CDR3: TGTGCCAGCAGCTTGGGTGGGGGGGGCCCTTACTTC. The chain carries TRBV7-2 and TRBJ2-5; possibly TRBD2 for D (7 bases). There are 12 residues in the CDR3. V lost 3 bases and J lost 14, with 16 bases in between. The germline V gene has CDR1 SGHTA and CDR2 FQGNSA. The full variable domain, completed using reference TRBV7-2 and TRBJ2-5, is GAGVSQSPSNKVTEKGKDVELRCDPISGHTALYWYRQSLGQGLEFLIYFQGNSAPDKSGLPSDRFSAERTGGSVSTLTIQRTQQEDSAVYLCASSLGGGGPYFGPGTRLLVL.

This chain connects TRBV7-2 to TRBJ2-5; 9 bases align to TRBD2. Germline lookup yields CDR1 SGHTA and CDR2 FQGNSA. V shed 4 bases and J 5 bases; nucleotides not matched to a gene: 8. The CDR3 totals 15 residues. CDR3 DNA sequence: TGTGCCAGCAGCTATAATAGCGGGAGTGTGGAGACCCAGTACTTC. Translating it yields CASSYNSGSVETQYF.

This chain uses TRBV7-2 with TRBJ1-1; 7 bases match TRBD1. The CDR3 is 14 residues long. Germline values: CDR1 SGHTA, CDR2 FQGNSA. The junction had 6 bases not matched to a gene; V was cut back by 1 base and J by 7 bases. CDR3 residues: CASSLVSAGGEAFF. As DNA, the CDR3 is TGTGCCAGCAGCTTAGTGTCGGCAGGGGGTGAAGCTTTCTTT.

The rearrangement links TRBV5-6 to TRBJ1-2; possibly TRBD1 for D (5 bases). CDR3 size: 14 residues. The germline V and J ends were trimmed by 2 bases and 4 bases, with 12 bases remaining between them. Per germline, CDR1 SGHDT and CDR2 YYEEEE. CDR3 amino acids: CASSLPGTFYGYTF. The CDR3 DNA reads as TGTGCCAGCAGCTTACCCGGGACCTTCTATGGCTACACCTTC.